These 13 T cell receptor beta chains originate from one sample sequenced in a study of blood T cell repertoires in COVID-19. Measured with immunoSEQ multiplex PCR; TCRdb has only the in-frame clones, and not every one. The data show a few hundred thousand clones, with under 90% seen just once and 15% to 20% held by the top ten. The sample taken for sequencing was peripheral blood. The receptors originated from a man aged 25 to 40 with active or convalescent COVID-19.

The CDR3 DNA is TGTGCCAGCAGTTTGGGGGGAACAAGTCAGCCCCAGCATTTT. It encodes CASSLGGTSQPQHF. The chain is built from TRBV28 and TRBJ1-5; weak D call: TRBD1 (5 bases). V was pared by 3 bases and J by 6 bases, with 12 bases between. CDR1 is MDHEN, CDR2 SYDVKM, per germline. This CDR3 region has 14 residues.

V usage is TRBV24-1 and J usage is TRBJ2-7, with 7 bases fitting TRBD2. Losses at the gene ends were 7 bases for V and 12 bases for J; bases not matched to a gene: 17. Germline values: CDR1 KGHDR, CDR2 SFDVKD. The CDR3 extends over 14 amino acids. The CDR3 is CATSAVGLVPQLYF. The CDR3 nucleotides are TGTGCCACCAGCGCGGTAGGACTAGTCCCCCAGCTGTACTTC.

The chain couples TRBV27 to TRBJ1-5; D is undetermined. The ends were cut back, 5 bases at V and 5 bases at J, with 16 bases in the middle. Germline V lookup: CDR1 MNHEY, CDR2 SMNVEV (reference sequence). This CDR3 spans 15 amino acids. The CDR3 here is CASSPSPRADQPQHF. The CDR3, as DNA: TGTGCCAGCAGTCCGAGCCCCCGAGCGGATCAGCCCCAGCATTTT.

Only one count was recorded for this clone. V gene TRBV21-1 combines with J gene TRBJ1-6. TRBV21-1 is reported as a pseudogene. The CDR3 consists of 17 residues. CDR3 DNA: TGTGCCAGCAGCAAAGCGCTCGGGAGCGTCTATAATTCACCCCTCCACTTT. It translates to CASSKALGSVYNSPLHF.

This clone was recorded once. The chain couples TRBV2 to TRBJ1-5, with 9 bases that match TRBD1. With 0 bases clipped from V and 2 bases from J, the junction kept 17 bases outside the gene matches. The CDR3 sequence is 21 residues long. In germline, CDR1 is SNHLY, CDR2 FYNNEI. Here the CDR3 DNA reads TGTGCCAGCAGTGAAGCGCTTGGGGGGGACAGGGTGTGGATAGGCAATCAGCCCCAGCATTTT. Amino acid sequence: CASSEALGGDRVWIGNQPQHF.

This chain connects TRBV11-2 to TRBJ2-3; 14 nucleotides align to TRBD2. J gave up 4 bases and V 5 bases, and 8 bases lay outside the gene matches. The CDR3 has 17 amino acids. Germline V lookup: CDR1 SGHAT, CDR2 FQNNGV. The CDR3 nucleotides read TGTGCCAGCAGCCCAAGACTAGCGGGGGGGCGGGCAGATACGCAGTATTTT. Translated: CASSPRLAGGRADTQYF.

The gene calls are TRBV28 and TRBJ1-5, with a weak D call TRBD1 (6 bases). CDR1 is MDHEN and CDR2 is SYDVKM in the germline V gene. V was clipped by 6 bases and J by 9 bases, with 15 bases between them. The CDR3 sequence is 13 residues long. As DNA, the CDR3 is TGTGCCAGCAGAGGGACACGCCGAAGGCCCCAGCATTTT. Protein sequence: CASRGTRRRPQHF.

This chain connects TRBV9 to TRBJ2-4; 8 bases are shared with TRBD2. The J segment lost 5 bases and the V segment lost 0 bases, leaving 4 bases of the junction unmatched. The CDR3 sequence is 15 residues long. Germline V gives CDR1 SGDLS, CDR2 YYNGEE. This CDR3 is CASSVAGGAQNIQYF. The CDR3 bases are TGTGCCAGCAGCGTAGCGGGGGGGGCCCAAAACATTCAGTACTTC.

J is TRBJ1-2 and V is TRBV5-6; possibly TRBD1 for D (5 bases). The CDR3 contains 13 residues. Germline loops: CDR1 SGHDT, CDR2 YYEEEE. Deletions cut 4 bases from V and 6 bases from J, with 13 bases between. The CDR3 nucleotides read TGTGCCAGCAGCCCCCGGGGGGTTAATGGCTACACCTTC. Residues: CASSPRGVNGYTF.

The gene calls are TRBV30 and TRBJ1-4; the D gene is possibly TRBD1 (6 bases). Looked up from germline, CDR1 is GTSNPN and CDR2 is SVGIG (reference sequence). This CDR3 is 14 amino acids long. V was trimmed by 0 bases and J by 8 bases, leaving 13 bases between them. CDR3 region: CAWSVRTDGEKLFF. DNA for the CDR3: TGTGCCTGGAGTGTCCGGACAGATGGAGAAAAACTGTTTTTT.

The rearrangement uses TRBV19 and TRBJ2-7, with D maybe TRBD1 (5 bases). Germline V gives CDR1 LNHDA, CDR2 SQIVND (reference sequence). There are 13 residues in the CDR3. With 4 bases removed from V and 3 bases from J, the gap between germline ends came to 10 bases. The CDR3 DNA sequence: TGTGCCAGTAGTACCGGACATGTCTACGAGCAGTACTTC. Protein sequence: CASSTGHVYEQYF.

The genes are TRBV28 and TRBJ1-6; 8 bases are a match to TRBD1. The CDR3 has 15 residues. Trimming took 4 bases from V and 9 from J; bases not matched to a gene: 8. Germline values: CDR1 MDHEN, CDR2 SYDVKM. CDR3 protein: CASSSRTGTVSPLHF. CDR3 bases: TGTGCCAGCAGTTCAAGGACAGGGACGGTTTCACCCCTCCACTTT. Filled out from reference TRBV28 and TRBJ1-6, the complete variable domain reads DVKVTQSSRYLVKRTGEKVFLECVQDMDHENMFWYRQDPGLGLRLIYFSYDVKMKEKGDIPEGYSVSREKKERFSLILESASTNQTSMYLCASSSRTGTVSPLHFGNGTRLTVT.

The genes are TRBV7-3 and TRBJ2-3, with TRBD1 matching over 7 bases. The germline gives CDR1 SGHTA, CDR2 FQGTGA. The trim removed 4 bases at V and 2 bases at J, leaving 3 bases unmatched. This CDR3 has 14 amino acids. The CDR3: CASSSGQPTDTQYF. CDR3 DNA: TGTGCCAGCAGCTCGGGACAGCCCACAGATACGCAGTATTTT.